What follows are 3 T cell receptor beta chains derived from one specimen sequenced in a study of CD8 T cells in ankylosing spondylitis. Study results and caveats: A TCR beta motif of under ten highly homologous variants appeared characteristic of ankylosing spondylitis blood.

TCRdb itself ran the 5' RACE reads through MiXCR, one entry per CDR3 protein. Seen here are about 540,000 distinct CDR3 sequences, approximately 12% observed once, and the top ten hold approximately 7%. The antigens these receptors bind are not known. Material for sequencing was blood, either unsorted or a sorted T cell fraction (not recorded which). These receptor sequences come from a male donor with ankylosing spondylitis.

This clonotype was counted a few times. The chain's CDR3 is CSAPQEAGTDGTQYF. CDR3 DNA sequence: TGCAGTGCGCCACAGGAGGCCGGGACGGATGGGACCCAGTACTTC. The chain joins TRBV20-1 to TRBJ2-5; D may match TRBD1 or TRBD2 (5 bases each). V gave up 6 bases and J gave up 7 bases, with 24 bases separating them. The length of the CDR3 is 15 residues. Germline V CDR1 and CDR2: DFQATT, SNEGSKA (reference sequence).

The chain joins TRBV3-1 to TRBJ1-5, with no clear D. Germline V lookup: CDR1 LGHDT, CDR2 YNNKEL (reference sequence). Trimming removed 1 base at V and 1 base at J, with 11 bases between. This CDR3 spans 16 amino acids. The CDR3, as DNA: TGTGCCAGCAGCCAAGGGTGGGGTGGGAGCAATCAGCCCCAGCATTTT. Its translation: CASSQGWGGSNQPQHF.

This sequence joins TRBV18 and TRBJ2-1, with 7 bases matching TRBD2. Germline V CDR1 and CDR2: KGHSH, LQKENI. After removal of 1 base from V and 7 bases from J, the junction contained 10 bases not matched to a gene. The CDR3 extends over 16 amino acids. The CDR3: CASSPQEGGRENEQFF. Written as DNA, the CDR3 is TGTGCCAGCTCACCACAAGAGGGAGGGCGTGAGAATGAGCAGTTCTTC.